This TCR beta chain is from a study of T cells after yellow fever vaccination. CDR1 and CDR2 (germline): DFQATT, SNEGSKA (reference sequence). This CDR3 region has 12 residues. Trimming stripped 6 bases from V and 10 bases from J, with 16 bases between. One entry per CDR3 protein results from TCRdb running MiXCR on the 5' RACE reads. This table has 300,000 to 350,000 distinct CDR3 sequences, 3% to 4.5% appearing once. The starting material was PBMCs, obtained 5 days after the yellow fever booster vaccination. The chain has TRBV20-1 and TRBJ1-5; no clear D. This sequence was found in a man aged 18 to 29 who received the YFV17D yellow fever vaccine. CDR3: CSAWTQNGPQHF. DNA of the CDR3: TGCAGTGCCTGGACTCAAAACGGTCCCCAGCATTTT.